One and the same sample provided the 2 T cell receptor beta chains below, sequenced in a study of blood T cell repertoires in COVID-19. Generated by immunoSEQ multiplex PCR, the TCRdb table keeps only in-frame clones and is missing some. The table lists approximately 240,000 clones, under 85% of them singletons, with roughly 4.2% in the top ten. Sequenced: peripheral blood. The source is a woman in her thirties or forties with active or convalescent COVID-19.

The CDR3, as DNA: TGTGCCAGCAGTCCCGGGACAGGGGGCATTCAGCCCCAGCATTTT. Residues: CASSPGTGGIQPQHF. The chain uses TRBV27 and TRBJ1-5; TRBD1 matches at 12 bases. The CDR3 contains 15 residues. V was pared by 5 bases and J by 6 bases, with 5 bases of the junction left unmatched. Germline loops: CDR1 MNHEY, CDR2 SMNVEV (reference sequence).

The chain couples TRBV9 to TRBJ1-1, with D tentatively TRBD1 (6 bases). The CDR3 length is 17 residues. The germline gives CDR1 SGDLS, CDR2 YYNGEE. The V gene lost 4 bases and the J gene lost 0 bases, with 19 bases spanning the gap. This CDR3 is CASSPNIPGQLNTEAFF. CDR3 sequence (DNA): TGTGCCAGCAGCCCGAACATACCGGGACAACTGAACACTGAAGCTTTCTTT.